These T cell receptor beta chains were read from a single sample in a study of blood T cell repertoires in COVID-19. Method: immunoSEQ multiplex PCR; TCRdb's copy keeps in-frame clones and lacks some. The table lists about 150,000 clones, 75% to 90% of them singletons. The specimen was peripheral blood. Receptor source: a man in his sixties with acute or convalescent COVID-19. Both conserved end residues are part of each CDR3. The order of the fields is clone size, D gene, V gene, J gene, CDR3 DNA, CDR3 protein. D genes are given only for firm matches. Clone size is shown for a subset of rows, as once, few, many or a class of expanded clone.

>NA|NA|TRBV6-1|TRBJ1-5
TGTGCCAGCAGTGAAGTTGGGACTCGCAATCAGCCCCAGCATTTT
CASSEVGTRNQPQHF
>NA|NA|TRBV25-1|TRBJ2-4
TGTGCCAGCAGTGCAAAACAGGGCCACGGAAACATTCAGTACTTC
CASSAKQGHGNIQYF
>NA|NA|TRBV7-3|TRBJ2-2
TGTGCCAGCAGCCCGCCCGGGGTGAACACCGGGGAGCTGTTTTTT
CASSPPGVNTGELFF
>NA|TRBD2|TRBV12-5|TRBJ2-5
TGTGCTAGTGGTTCCGGGACTAGCGGGGGGCCACAAGAGACCCAGTACTTC
CASGSGTSGGPQETQYF
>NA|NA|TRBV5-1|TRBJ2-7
TGCGCCAGCAGCTTGGGTAATAGCGGTAGCTCCTACGAGCAGTACTTC
CASSLGNSGSSYEQYF
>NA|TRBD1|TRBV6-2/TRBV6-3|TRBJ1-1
TGTGCCAGCAGTTACTCGGGACAGGGCCTGATGAACACTGAAGCTTTCTTT
CASSYSGQGLMNTEAFF
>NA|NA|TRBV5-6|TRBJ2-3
TGTGCCAGCAGCCCGGGACAAATCACAGATACGCAGTATTTT
CASSPGQITDTQYF
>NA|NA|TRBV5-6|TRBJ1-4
TGTGCCAGCAGCTTCAGGGCAACTAATGAAAAACTGTTTTTT
CASSFRATNEKLFF
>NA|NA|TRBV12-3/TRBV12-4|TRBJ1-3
TGTGCCAGCACCCGGTCAGGAGGAAACACCATATATTTT
CASTRSGGNTIYF
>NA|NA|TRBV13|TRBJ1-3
TGTGCCAGCAGCTCCTACCAAGGAAACACCATATATTTT
CASSSYQGNTIYF
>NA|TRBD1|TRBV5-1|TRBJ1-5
TGCGCCAGCAGCTTGGGACAGGGCACGCATCAGCCCCAGCATTTT
CASSLGQGTHQPQHF
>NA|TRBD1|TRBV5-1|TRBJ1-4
TGCGCCAGCAGCCGGGGGACAGGGGCTAATGAAAAACTGTTTTTT
CASSRGTGANEKLFF
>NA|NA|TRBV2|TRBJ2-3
TGTGCCAGCAGTGAGCGCGGGGCGGCTAGGGCAGATACGCAGTATTTT
CASSERGAARADTQYF
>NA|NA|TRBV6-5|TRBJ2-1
TGTGCCAGCAGTTATGAGGCAAGCTCCTACAATGAGCAGTTCTTC
CASSYEASSYNEQFF
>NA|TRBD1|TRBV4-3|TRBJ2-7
TGCGCCAGCAGCCAGGACAGGGGGCCCTACGAGCAGTACTTC
CASSQDRGPYEQYF
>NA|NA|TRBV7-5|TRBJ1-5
TGTGCCAGAAGCCTAGAGGGGACAGGGAGGTCAGATAGCAATCAGCCCCAGCATTTT
CARSLEGTGRSDSNQPQHF
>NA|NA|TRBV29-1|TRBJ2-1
TGCAGCGTTGCCGTCCTGAGCTCCTACAATGAGCAGTTCTTC
CSVAVLSSYNEQFF
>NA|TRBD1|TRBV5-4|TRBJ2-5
TGTGCCAGCAGCCGGGGACAGGGGAGTGGGGAGACCCAGTACTTC
CASSRGQGSGETQYF
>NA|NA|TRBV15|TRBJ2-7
TGTGCCACCAGCAGCATAAGCGGAGCGCCCTACGAGCAGTACTTC
CATSSISGAPYEQYF
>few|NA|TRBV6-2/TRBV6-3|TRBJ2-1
TGTGCCAGCAGTTACCTGGCAGGGGAGAATGAGCAGTTCTTC
CASSYLAGENEQFF
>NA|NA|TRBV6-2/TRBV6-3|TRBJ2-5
TGTGCCAGCAGTAATCTACAGGGTTCTGAGACCCAGTACTTC
CASSNLQGSETQYF
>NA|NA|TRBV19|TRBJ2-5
TGTGCCAGTAGCTTCACTATCCAAGAGACCCAGTACTTC
CASSFTIQETQYF